This T cell receptor (beta chain) was captured in a study of Graves' ophthalmopathy and Graves' hyperthyroidism (dated by TCRdb to the late 2010s). Concerning the study at large: Peripheral blood was collected at initial diagnosis, prior to any treatment. TCR beta repertoire signatures were used to distinguish Graves' ophthalmopathy from Graves' hyperthyroidism and to predict progression to ophthalmopathy. T-cell repertoires of thyroid tissue and blood were compared in 5 or 6 hyperthyroidism patients. In total, 135 blood samples were TCR-sequenced: roughly 45 ophthalmopathy, under 85 hyperthyroidism and some 17 hyperthyroidism-to-ophthalmopathy patients. To explore V-J signatures that distinguish ophthalmopathy from hyperthyroidism, a discovery set of about a hundred patients was enrolled, made up of 43 with ophthalmopathy and 55 to 65 with stable hyperthyroidism. After sampling, hyperthyroidism patients received methimazole starting at 30 mg daily, and ophthalmopathy patients received high-dose intravenous methylprednisolone. An independent validation cohort was composed of approximately 19 hyperthyroidism patients and some 16 patients who later progressed from hyperthyroidism to ophthalmopathy. Beyond this particular receptor, the publication reports: Most expanded thyroid clonotypes with a frequency above 0.001 also appeared in blood, which suggests that blood repertoires may reflect the immune response in the thyroid. In validation, the model predicted ophthalmopathy progression with more than 55% sensitivity and approximately 72% specificity; about a dozen predicted patients were CT-confirmed with GO in a median of approximately six months. The 13-signature model separated ophthalmopathy from stable hyperthyroidism with 85% to 90% sensitivity and 81% to 82% specificity in cross-validation, and 80%/75% in the test set. No statistical method was used to set the sample size in advance, and the investigators knew which group each participant was assigned to.

The sample holds many counts of this clonotype. Its specific antigen is unknown. Base qualities are missing; no much larger clone stands one base away. Relative to germline, V is missing 5 bases and J is missing 3 bases, with 14 bases of the junction outside any gene match. The germline V gene supplies CDR1 SGHVS and CDR2 FQNEAQ. The CDR3 holds 17 amino acids from the cysteine to the phenylalanine. The read is trimmed to its CDR3 DNA, 51 bases read in frame from base 1. A patient counted as having stable hyperthyroidism if there was no progression to ophthalmopathy within 18 months of follow-up. Hyperthyroidism patients were newly diagnosed, with disease duration under 2 months, and aged 18 to 65 years. Patients with other autoimmune diseases, uncontrolled infections, pregnancy or lactation were excluded. Diagnosis relied on clinical symptoms, serum thyroxine, TRAb, thyroid ultrasound and orbital computed tomography. PBMCs were isolated from more than 8 ml of fresh peripheral blood by Ficoll-Paque density gradient centrifugation. Total RNA was extracted with Trizol reagent and quality-checked on an Agilent 2100 Bioanalyzer.

TCR beta CDR3 regions were amplified from RNA transcripts for repertoire sequencing. The first round of RT-PCR was done with HTBI primers and the Qiagen OneStep RT-PCR kit, and was followed by a second round of multiplex PCR, then size selection and purification. Libraries were sequenced on an Illumina HiSeq2000 using paired-end 100 bp reads. Processing in the source paper ran as follows. SOAPnuke was used to process the reads, throwing out any read that had adapters, had uncalled bases, had a mean Phred below 15, or lacked an exact constant-primer or identifier match. COPE v1.2.5 was used to merge the high-quality paired reads. Each unique nucleotide sequence was defined as a clonotype, and clonotypes were aligned to IMGT TRB V, D and J references with MiTCR v1.1. The analysis was limited to V-J combinations with a frequency above 0.0001, which together covered 99.2% of repertoires. A TCR clonal expansion and chaos score per V-J combination was defined as the ratio of F50 clonal expansion to chaos observed in the TCRdist matrix. Welch's t-statistics and random forest were used to reduce the features to 10 to 15 V-J combinations, which were then used as input to a naive Bayes classifier. The similarity between thyroid and blood repertoires was quantified using the Morisita-Horn index. The public reads were reprocessed in TCRdb via fastp at Q25 and MiXCR, keeping in-frame beta chains. CDR3 protein sequences are deduplicated, and each keeps its most common genes and DNA. TCRdb's processing, not the authors' own work, is the source of the V and J calls. The sample data list 300,000 to 450,000 distinct CDR3 sequences, and about 18% of these were observed just once. Roughly 2.3% of the sample is held by the ten biggest clonotypes.

Input material: peripheral blood. The TCR originated in an adult woman with stable Graves' hyperthyroidism. In this chain, TRBV7-8 is recombined with TRBJ2-5, and 8 junctional nucleotides match TRBD2. The CDR3 region reads CASSPRRPGLGEETQYF. The DNA sequence follows: TGTGCCAGCAGCCCTCGACGTCCGGGACTAGGAGAAGAGACCCAGTACTTC.